Presented here are 15 T cell receptor beta chains from one specimen sequenced in a study of T-cell reconstitution after alpha-beta-depleted transplantation in children. Unique molecular identifiers were incorporated when the TCRbeta library was constructed. TCRdb passed the PCR reads through MiXCR, listing each CDR3 protein once. There are about 580,000 distinct CDR3 sequences in the sample; roughly 23% occur only once, and 12% to 15% lies in the top ten. The sequencing used PBMCs, mostly from graft donor cells, collected 360 days after TCRalphabeta/CD19-depleted stem cell transplant. Source of these receptors: a boy under two years old who had a stem cell transplant for acute myeloid leukemia, so the T cells may come from the graft donor.

This clonotype was recorded at least ten times. This rearrangement joins TRBV5-1 to TRBJ2-3; 8 nucleotides agree with TRBD2. V gave up 1 base and J gave up 1 base; unmatched junction bases: 2. The CDR3 runs 15 residues. Germline assignment: CDR1 SGHRS and CDR2 YFSETQ. CDR3 sequence (DNA): TGCGCCAGCAGCTTGCTTAGCGGGGGCACAGATACGCAGTATTTT. Translating gives CASSLLSGGTDTQYF.

The J gene is TRBJ2-3, the V gene TRBV12-3 or TRBV12-4, with D perhaps matching TRBD1 (6 bases). The ends were cut back, 5 bases at V and 2 bases at J, with 14 bases in the middle. The CDR3 covers 15 residues. For the CDR3, the DNA is TGTGCCAGCAGTCTCGACAGGTTCACCACAGATACGCAGTATTTT. The encoded protein is CASSLDRFTTDTQYF.

The V and J genes are TRBV3-1 and TRBJ2-5; either TRBD1 or TRBD2 may supply D (6 bases each). Trimming stripped 8 bases from V and 4 bases from J, with 20 bases between. Germline V lookup: CDR1 LGHDT, CDR2 YNNKEL (reference sequence). The length of the CDR3 is 15 residues. The CDR3 here is CASQGTSPPRETQYF. DNA of the CDR3: TGTGCCAGCCAGGGGACTTCCCCTCCACGAGAGACCCAGTACTTC.

This clonotype has more than one count but fewer than ten. V is TRBV13 and J is TRBJ1-2; no clear D. Germline V gene sequence: CDR1 PRHDT, CDR2 FYEKMQ (reference sequence). CDR3 length: 16 residues. Trimming pared 4 bases from V and 5 bases from J, leaving 20 bases between. CDR3 DNA sequence: TGTGCCAGCAGCTATAGTGCCATAGACGGCAAATATGGCTACACCTTC. Protein product: CASSYSAIDGKYGYTF. The variable domain in full, completed from reference TRBV13 and TRBJ1-2, reads AAGVIQSPRHLIKEKRETATLKCYPIPRHDTVYWYQQGPGQDPQFLISFYEKMQSDKGSIPDRFSAQQFSDYHSELNMSSLELGDSALYFCASSYSAIDGKYGYTFGSGTRLTVV.

This clonotype was observed many times. The rearrangement uses TRBV5-1 and TRBJ1-3; 8 nucleotides match TRBD1. CDR1 is SGHRS, CDR2 YFSETQ, per germline. This CDR3 spans 16 amino acids. The ends lost 4 bases at V and 1 base at J; junction bases unmatched: 7. CDR3 in DNA: TGCGCCAGCAGCCTCGGGACAGGCAGATCTGGAAACACCATATATTTT. Its protein is CASSLGTGRSGNTIYF.

The J gene is TRBJ2-1, the V gene TRBV4-3; D gene uncertain. V lost 0 bases, J lost 7 bases, and 10 bases lay in between. Germline CDR1 LGHNA, CDR2 YSLEER. The length of the CDR3 is 14 residues. The CDR3 protein is CASSQDGETNEQFF. CDR3 in DNA: TGCGCCAGCAGCCAAGACGGCGAGACAAATGAGCAGTTCTTC.

This clonotype occurred many times. The chain is built from TRBV12-3 or TRBV12-4 and TRBJ2-1; TRBD2 matches 7 bases. With V trimmed by 6 bases and J by 5 bases, 7 bases remained unmatched. This CDR3 has 14 amino acids. In DNA form, the CDR3 reads TGTGCCAGCAGCTCGCTAGCGGCTCACAATGAGCAGTTCTTC. Translation gives CASSSLAAHNEQFF.

This clonotype has only a few counts. The CDR3, as DNA: TGTGCCACCAGCAGAGACCGGACAGATTACGAGCAGTACTTC. Encoded protein: CATSRDRTDYEQYF. The chain employs TRBV15 and TRBJ2-7, with D possibly being TRBD1 (6 bases). This CDR3 region has 14 residues. Trimming took 0 bases from V and 4 from J, leaving 10 bases between them. Germline CDR1 LNHNV, CDR2 YYDKDF (reference sequence).

The chain has TRBV19 and TRBJ1-2; 8 bases are shared with TRBD1. CDR1 and CDR2 (germline): LNHDA, SQIVND (reference sequence). The CDR3 loop spans 16 amino acids. The trim removed 4 bases at V and 5 bases at J, leaving 12 bases unmatched. CDR3 loop: CASSTSPGTGGYGYTF. CDR3 coding DNA: TGTGCCAGTAGTACCAGCCCCGGGACAGGTGGATATGGCTACACCTTC.

This chain joins TRBV12-3 or TRBV12-4 and TRBJ1-1; possibly TRBD1 for D (5 bases). The CDR3 loop spans 13 amino acids. V was clipped by 4 bases and J by 8 bases, with 14 bases between them. The CDR3 loop is CASSSLGGEEAFF. CDR3 nucleotides: TGTGCCAGCAGTTCCCTCGGGGGGGAAGAAGCTTTCTTT.

The V call is TRBV6-2 or TRBV6-3, the J call TRBJ2-2; D is unresolved. The V end was cut by 8 bases, the J end by 4 bases, with 14 bases between. CDR1 is MNHEY and CDR2 is SVGEGT in the germline V gene. CDR3 size: 14 residues. The CDR3 sequence: CASRDRTSTGELFF. CDR3 nucleotides: TGTGCCAGCCGAGATCGAACGAGCACCGGGGAGCTGTTTTTT.

The chain combines TRBV2 with TRBJ1-1, with TRBD1 as a possible D gene (6 bases). Germline loops: CDR1 SNHLY, CDR2 FYNNEI. The CDR3 extends over 14 amino acids. The V end lost 8 bases, the J end lost 0 bases, and 13 bases lay between the germline ends. The CDR3 loop is CASGKDSVNTEAFF. The CDR3 DNA reads as TGTGCCAGCGGCAAGGACAGTGTGAACACTGAAGCTTTCTTT.

This clonotype was detected ten times or more. V and J are TRBV20-1 and TRBJ2-1; the match to TRBD2 covers 7 bases. There are 13 residues in the CDR3. The germline CDR1 and CDR2 sequences are DFQATT and SNEGSKA (reference sequence). J was trimmed by 4 bases and V by 4 bases; bases with no gene match: 4. CDR3 sequence (DNA): TGCAGTGCTACGCGGGGGTCTTACAATGAGCAGTTCTTC. It is translated as CSATRGSYNEQFF.

This clonotype was seen a handful of times. The chain recombines TRBV6-2 or TRBV6-3 with TRBJ2-3; TRBD1 might be the D (7 bases). The CDR3 length is 13 residues. Germline V gene data show CDR1 as MNHEY and CDR2 as SVGEGT. Trimming cost V 11 bases and J 5 bases, with 17 bases left between them. CDR3 amino acids: CAGGTDRLDTQYF. CDR3 sequence (DNA): TGTGCCGGGGGGACAGACCGTTTAGATACGCAGTATTTT.

The rearrangement joins TRBV13 to TRBJ2-7; TRBD2 agrees at 10 bases. Per the germline V gene, CDR1 is PRHDT and CDR2 is FYEKMQ (reference sequence). The length of the CDR3 is 14 residues. V shed 5 bases and J 4 bases; nucleotides not matched to a gene: 5. The CDR3, as DNA: TGTGCCAGCAGCCTCGGGACTAGCGTGTACGAGCAGTACTTC. Residues: CASSLGTSVYEQYF.